This T cell receptor beta chain was retrieved from a study of PD-1 blockade in mismatch repair-deficient tumors. Study-level background: All were previously treated, progressing patients with some twelve mismatch repair-deficient cancer types. Whole-study results and caveats: Rapid post-treatment expansion, then contraction, generally preceding radiologic response, marked tumor-resident clones.

Note on this clone: The antigen is undetermined. This CDR3 is also generated by other DNA sequences in the sample.

All patients were mismatch repair deficient, assessed by either PCR or immunohistochemistry. Three pembrolizumab responders had their TCRs sequenced. Assay: immunoSEQ multiplex PCR; the TCRdb copy retains only in-frame clones and omits some. The table lists 85,000 to 130,000 clones, over 75% of them singletons, with approximately 6.8% in the top ten. The V gene's germline CDR1 is KGHSH and CDR2 LQKENI. This CDR3 comprises 15 residues. V trimming: 1 base; J trimming: 2 bases; junction bases outside the gene matches: 3. This TCR was recovered from an adult with mismatch repair-deficient cancer. V and J are TRBV18 and TRBJ1-2, with TRBD1 matching over 8 bases. This specimen consisted of peripheral blood, obtained roughly 35 weeks after starting pembrolizumab. CDR3 coding DNA: TGTGCCAGCTCACCACAAGGACAGGGAAACTATGGCTACACCTTC. Protein product: CASSPQGQGNYGYTF.